This T cell receptor (beta chain) was identified during a study of blood T cell repertoires in COVID-19. At the level of the study: T cells, B-cell-depleted T cells, or PBMCs supplied cDNA or gDNA.

With 5 bases clipped from V and 4 bases from J, the junction kept 9 bases outside the gene matches. CDR1 SGHTA and CDR2 FQGNSA come from the germline V gene. CDR3 length: 15 amino acids. Libraries were prepared by immunoSEQ multiplex PCR; TCRdb keeps only in-frame clonotypes and omits some of them. The data hold approximately 170,000 clones, with approximately 86% observed a single time. The receptor comes from a man aged 65 to 85 with acute or convalescent COVID-19. The rearrangement links TRBV7-2 to TRBJ2-7; 9 bases agree with TRBD2. Material for sequencing was peripheral blood. CDR3: CASSLEGLASYEQYF. The DNA of the CDR3 is TGTGCCAGCAGCCTAGAGGGACTAGCAAGTTACGAGCAGTACTTC.